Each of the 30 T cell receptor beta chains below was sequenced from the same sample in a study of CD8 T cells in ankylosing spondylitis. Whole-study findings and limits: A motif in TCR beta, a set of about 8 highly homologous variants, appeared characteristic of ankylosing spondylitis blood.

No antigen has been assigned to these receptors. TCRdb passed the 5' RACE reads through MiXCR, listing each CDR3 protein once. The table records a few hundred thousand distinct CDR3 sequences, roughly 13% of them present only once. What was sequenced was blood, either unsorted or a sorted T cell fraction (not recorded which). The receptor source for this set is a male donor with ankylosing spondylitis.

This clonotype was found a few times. The CDR3 reads CASGWGRETQYF. Written as DNA, the CDR3 is TGTGCCAGCGGGTGGGGCCGAGAGACCCAGTACTTC. This rearrangement joins TRBV12-3 or TRBV12-4 to TRBJ2-5, with D maybe TRBD1 (5 bases). The CDR3 extends over 12 amino acids. The V and J ends lost 8 bases and 4 bases respectively, with 11 bases between them.

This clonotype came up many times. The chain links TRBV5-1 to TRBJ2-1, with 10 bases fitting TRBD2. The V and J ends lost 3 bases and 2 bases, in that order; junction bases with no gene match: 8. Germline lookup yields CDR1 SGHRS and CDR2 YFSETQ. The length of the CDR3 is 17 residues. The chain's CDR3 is CASSSNLAGAPYNEQFF. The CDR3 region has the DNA TGCGCCAGCAGCTCAAACCTAGCGGGAGCCCCCTACAATGAGCAGTTCTTC.

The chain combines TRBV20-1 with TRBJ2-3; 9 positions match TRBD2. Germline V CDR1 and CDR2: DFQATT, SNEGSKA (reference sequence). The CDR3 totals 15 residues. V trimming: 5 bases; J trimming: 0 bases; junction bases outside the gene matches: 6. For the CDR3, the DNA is TGCAGTGCTGACCGGACTAGCGATAGCACAGATACGCAGTATTTT. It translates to CSADRTSDSTDTQYF.

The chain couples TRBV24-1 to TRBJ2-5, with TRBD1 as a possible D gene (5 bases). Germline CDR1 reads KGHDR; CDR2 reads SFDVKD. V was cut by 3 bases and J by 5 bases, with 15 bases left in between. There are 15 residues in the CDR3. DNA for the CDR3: TGTGCCACCAGTGATGCCTCGGGCCCAGGGGAGACCCAGTACTTC. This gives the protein CATSDASGPGETQYF.

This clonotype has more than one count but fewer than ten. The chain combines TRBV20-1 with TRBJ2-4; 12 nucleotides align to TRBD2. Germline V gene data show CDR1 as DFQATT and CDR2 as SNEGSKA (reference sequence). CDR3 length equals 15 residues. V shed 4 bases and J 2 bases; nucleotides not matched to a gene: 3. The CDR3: CSAKTSGRTKNIQYF. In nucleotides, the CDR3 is TGCAGTGCTAAGACTAGCGGGAGAACCAAAAACATTCAGTACTTC.

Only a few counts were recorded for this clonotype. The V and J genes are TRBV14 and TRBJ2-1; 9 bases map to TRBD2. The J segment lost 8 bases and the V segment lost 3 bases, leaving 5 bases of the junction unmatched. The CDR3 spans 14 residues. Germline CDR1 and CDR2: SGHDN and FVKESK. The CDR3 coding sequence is TGTGCCAGCAGCCAGCTAGCGGGATTCTATGAGCAGTTCTTC. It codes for CASSQLAGFYEQFF.

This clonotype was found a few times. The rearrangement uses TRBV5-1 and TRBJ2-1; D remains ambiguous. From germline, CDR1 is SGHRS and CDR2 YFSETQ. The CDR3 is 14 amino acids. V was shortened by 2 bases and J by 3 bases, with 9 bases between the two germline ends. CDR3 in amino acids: CASSFGSVYNEQFF. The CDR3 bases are TGCGCCAGCAGCTTTGGCTCCGTCTACAATGAGCAGTTCTTC.

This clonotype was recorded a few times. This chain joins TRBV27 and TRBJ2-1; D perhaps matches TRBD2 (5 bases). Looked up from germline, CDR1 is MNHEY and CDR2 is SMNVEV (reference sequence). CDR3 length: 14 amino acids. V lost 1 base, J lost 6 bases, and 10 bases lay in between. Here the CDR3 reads CASSLLYSGNEQFF. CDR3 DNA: TGTGCCAGCAGTTTATTATACAGCGGCAATGAGCAGTTCTTC.

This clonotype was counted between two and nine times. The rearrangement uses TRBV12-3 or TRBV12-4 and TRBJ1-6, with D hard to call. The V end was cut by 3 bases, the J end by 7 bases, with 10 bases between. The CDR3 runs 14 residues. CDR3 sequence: CASSFVVGNSPLHF. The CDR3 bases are TGTGCCAGCAGTTTCGTAGTAGGGAATTCACCCCTCCACTTT.

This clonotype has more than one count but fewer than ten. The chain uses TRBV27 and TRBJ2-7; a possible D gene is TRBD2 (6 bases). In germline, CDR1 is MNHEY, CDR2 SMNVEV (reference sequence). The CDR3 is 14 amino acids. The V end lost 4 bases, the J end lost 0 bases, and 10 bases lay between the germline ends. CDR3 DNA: TGTGCCAGCAGTTCGGGACTCCGCTCCTACGAGCAGTACGTC. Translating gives CASSSGLRSYEQYV.

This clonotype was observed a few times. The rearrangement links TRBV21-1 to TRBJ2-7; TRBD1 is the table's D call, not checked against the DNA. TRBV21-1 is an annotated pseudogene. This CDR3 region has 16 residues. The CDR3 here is CASSKARQGKNYEQYV. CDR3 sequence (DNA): TGTGCCAGCAGCAAGGCCCGACAGGGAAAGAACTACGAGCAGTACGTC.

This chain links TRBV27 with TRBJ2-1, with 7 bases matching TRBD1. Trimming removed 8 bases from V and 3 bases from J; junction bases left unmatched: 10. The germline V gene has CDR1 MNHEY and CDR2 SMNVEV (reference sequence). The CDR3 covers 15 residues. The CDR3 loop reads CASGLRTGNYNEQFF. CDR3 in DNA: TGTGCCAGCGGCCTCCGGACAGGTAACTACAATGAGCAGTTCTTC.

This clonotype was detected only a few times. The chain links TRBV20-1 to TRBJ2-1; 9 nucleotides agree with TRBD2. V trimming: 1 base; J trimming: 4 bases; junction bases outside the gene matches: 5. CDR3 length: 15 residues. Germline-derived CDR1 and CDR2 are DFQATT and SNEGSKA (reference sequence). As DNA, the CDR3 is TGCAGTGCTAGAGCAACTAGCGGGTCTTACAATGAGCAGTTCTTC. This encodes CSARATSGSYNEQFF.

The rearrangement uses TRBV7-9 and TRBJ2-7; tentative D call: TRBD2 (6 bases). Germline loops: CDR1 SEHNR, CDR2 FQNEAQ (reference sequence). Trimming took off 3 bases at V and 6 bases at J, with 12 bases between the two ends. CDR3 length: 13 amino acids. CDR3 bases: TGTGCCAGCAGCTTCTCGGGAGTGGGCGAGCAGTACTTC. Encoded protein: CASSFSGVGEQYF.

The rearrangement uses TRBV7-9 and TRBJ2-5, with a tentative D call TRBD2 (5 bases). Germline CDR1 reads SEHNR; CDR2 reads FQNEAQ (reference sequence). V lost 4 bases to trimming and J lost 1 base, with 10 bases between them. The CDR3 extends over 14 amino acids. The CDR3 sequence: CASSSQRIQETQYF. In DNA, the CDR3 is TGTGCCAGCAGCTCCCAGCGGATCCAAGAGACCCAGTACTTC.

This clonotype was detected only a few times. The CDR3 DNA reads as TGTGCCACCAGTGATTCGACAGGGGTGAGAGAAAAACTGTTTTTT. This translates into CATSDSTGVREKLFF. This chain uses TRBV24-1 with TRBJ1-4; 8 bases align to TRBD1. Germline CDR1 and CDR2: KGHDR and SFDVKD. The J segment lost 8 bases and the V segment lost 2 bases, leaving 6 bases of the junction unmatched. The CDR3 is 15 residues long.

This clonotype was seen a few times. This chain's CDR3 is CASSPPDGGQQETQYF. The CDR3 region has the DNA TGTGCCAGCAGTCCCCCCGACGGGGGGCAACAAGAGACCCAGTACTTC. The chain couples TRBV28 to TRBJ2-5, with D possibly matching TRBD2 (7 bases). Germline lookup yields CDR1 MDHEN and CDR2 SYDVKM. V was shortened by 5 bases and J by 2 bases, with 18 bases between the two germline ends. The CDR3 extends over 16 amino acids.

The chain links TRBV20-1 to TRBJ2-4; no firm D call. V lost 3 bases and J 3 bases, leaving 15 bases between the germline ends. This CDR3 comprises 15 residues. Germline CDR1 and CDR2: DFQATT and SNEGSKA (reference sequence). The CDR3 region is CSARLEAVGKNIQYF. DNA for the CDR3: TGCAGTGCTAGGCTCGAGGCAGTCGGCAAAAACATTCAGTACTTC.

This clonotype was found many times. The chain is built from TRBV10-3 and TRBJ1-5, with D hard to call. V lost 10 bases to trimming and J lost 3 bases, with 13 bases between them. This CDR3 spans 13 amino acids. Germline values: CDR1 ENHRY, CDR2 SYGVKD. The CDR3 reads CASRRDINQPQHF. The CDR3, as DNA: TGTGCCAGCAGACGCGACATCAATCAGCCCCAGCATTTT.

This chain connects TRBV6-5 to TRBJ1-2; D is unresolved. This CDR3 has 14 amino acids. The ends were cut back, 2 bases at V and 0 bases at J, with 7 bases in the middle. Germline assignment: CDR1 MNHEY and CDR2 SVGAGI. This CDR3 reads CASSYSWANYGYTF. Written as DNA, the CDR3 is TGTGCCAGCAGTTACAGTTGGGCTAACTATGGCTACACCTTC.

CDR3 DNA sequence: TGTGCCAGCAGGGGGACTAGCGCCAGCACAGATACGCAGTATTTT. As protein: CASRGTSASTDTQYF. The chain joins TRBV3-1 to TRBJ2-3; 10 nucleotides match TRBD2. The CDR3 has 15 amino acids. V dropped 6 bases and J dropped 0; count of bases not matched to a gene: 3. From germline, CDR1 is LGHDT and CDR2 YNNKEL (reference sequence).

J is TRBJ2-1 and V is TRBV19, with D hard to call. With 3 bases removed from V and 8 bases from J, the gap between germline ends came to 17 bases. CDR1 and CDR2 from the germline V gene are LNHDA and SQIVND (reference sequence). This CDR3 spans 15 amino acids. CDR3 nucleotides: TGTGCCAGTAGTATTACGGGCCTCCTGGACGATGAGCAGTTCTTC. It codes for CASSITGLLDDEQFF.

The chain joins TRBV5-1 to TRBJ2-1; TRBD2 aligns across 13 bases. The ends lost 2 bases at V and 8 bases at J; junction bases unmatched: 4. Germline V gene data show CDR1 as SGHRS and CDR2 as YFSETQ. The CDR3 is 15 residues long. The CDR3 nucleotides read TGCGCCAGCAGCTTACTAGCGGGAGGGAACGATGAGCAGTTCTTC. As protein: CASSLLAGGNDEQFF. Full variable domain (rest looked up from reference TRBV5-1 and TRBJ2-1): KAGVTQTPRYLIKTRGQQVTLSCSPISGHRSVSWYQQTPGQGLQFLFEYFSETQRNKGNFPGRFSGRQFSNSRSEMNVSTLELGDSALYLCASSLLAGGNDEQFFGPGTRLTVL.

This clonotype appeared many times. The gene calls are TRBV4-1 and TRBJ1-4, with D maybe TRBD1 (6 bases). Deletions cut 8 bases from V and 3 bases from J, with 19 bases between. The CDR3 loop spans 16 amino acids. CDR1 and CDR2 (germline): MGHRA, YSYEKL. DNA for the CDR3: TGCGCCAGCCATAGTCTAGGGGGACGGGCTAATGAAAAACTGTTTTTT. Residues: CASHSLGGRANEKLFF.

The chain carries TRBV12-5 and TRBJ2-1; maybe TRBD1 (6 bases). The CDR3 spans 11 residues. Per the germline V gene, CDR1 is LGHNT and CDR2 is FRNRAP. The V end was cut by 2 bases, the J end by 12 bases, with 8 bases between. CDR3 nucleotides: TGTGCTAGTGGTTTGATACAGGGGCAGTTCTTC. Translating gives CASGLIQGQFF.

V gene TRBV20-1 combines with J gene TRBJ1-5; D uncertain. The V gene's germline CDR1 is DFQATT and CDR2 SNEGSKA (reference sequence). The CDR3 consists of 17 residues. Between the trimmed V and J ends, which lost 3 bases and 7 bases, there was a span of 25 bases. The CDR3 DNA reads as TGCAGTGCTAGTCGCCGTCGGGATCTCATAACGGGGCAGCCCCAGCATTTT. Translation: CSASRRRDLITGQPQHF.

CDR3 sequence reads: CASSLVLGEGQETQYF. Written as DNA, the CDR3 is TGTGCCAGCAGCTTAGTATTAGGGGAGGGACAAGAGACCCAGTACTTC. This rearrangement joins TRBV11-2 to TRBJ2-5, with 7 bases fitting TRBD2. J gave up 2 bases and V 1 base, and 7 bases lay outside the gene matches. The CDR3 runs 16 residues. The germline V gene encodes CDR1 SGHAT and CDR2 FQNNGV.

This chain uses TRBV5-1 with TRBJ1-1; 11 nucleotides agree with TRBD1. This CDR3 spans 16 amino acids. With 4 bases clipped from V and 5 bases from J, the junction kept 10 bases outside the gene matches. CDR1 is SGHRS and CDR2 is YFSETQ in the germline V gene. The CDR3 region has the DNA TGCGCCAGCAGCCCACAACCCGGGACAGGGGGAACTGAAGCTTTCTTT. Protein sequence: CASSPQPGTGGTEAFF.

Here the CDR3 DNA reads TGCGCCAGCAGCCTGACAGGGGCGATGGAGACCCAGTACTTC. Its protein product is CASSLTGAMETQYF. The genes are TRBV4-1 and TRBJ2-5, with 8 bases lining up with TRBD1. Trimming at V came to 4 bases and at J to 5 bases, leaving 6 bases not matched to a gene. Germline values: CDR1 MGHRA, CDR2 YSYEKL. The CDR3 runs to 14 residues.

The CDR3: CSATPGTSGTKTQYF. The CDR3 bases are TGCAGTGCTACCCCCGGGACTAGCGGGACGAAGACCCAGTACTTC. V usage is TRBV20-1 and J usage is TRBJ2-5, with 13 bases aligning to TRBD2. Trimming took 4 bases from V and 6 from J; bases not matched to a gene: 8. This CDR3 spans 15 amino acids. Germline lookup yields CDR1 DFQATT and CDR2 SNEGSKA (reference sequence).